One T cell receptor (beta chain) is described in this entry. Its antigen is not yet known. No base quality information exists; no much larger clone differs at one position. Participants in the prospective study were enrolled through a virtual design, were aged about 18 to 100 years, and lived in roughly 24 United States geographic areas. In the prospective study, cohorts were assigned on the basis of participant-reported clinical history obtained from a screening survey and a study questionnaire. ImmuneRACE Cohort 3 recovered participants were defined by two consecutive negative NP/OP PCR tests, healthcare professional clearance, or symptom resolution. In the prospective study, whole blood, serum and a nasopharyngeal or oropharyngeal swab were collected from each participant by mobile phlebotomists. Participants in the prospective study had the option to provide additional blood draws and questionnaires over an approximately 2-month period. Prospective study blood samples were shipped either frozen or at room temperature before DNA extraction.

These data come from a study of blood T cell repertoires in COVID-19 (dated by TCRdb to about 2020). In the study overall: Samples from collaborators originated in the United States, Italy and Spain and spanned both the acute and convalescent phases of COVID-19. The material from the prospective study consisted of cDNA or gDNA derived from T cells, B-cell-depleted T cells, or PBMCs. The dataset comprised deeply sampled blood TCRbeta repertoires from subjects exposed to, actively infected with, or recovered from COVID-19. A freely available public database, intended as a resource for researchers studying the immune response to SARS-CoV-2, is where the repertoires were released. The samples were drawn from two sources: the first 160 participants of the ongoing ImmuneRACE study, and approximately 1,300 subjects contributed by 6 global collaborators. Sample metadata almost always included a de-identified subject ID, COVID-19 status, age in years and sex. Where HLA class I and class II types were available, the types were taken from metadata supplied by the sample provider, not from assay-based typing. What the study reported, not specific to this receptor: The quantity of clinical and demographic metadata differed by source and by participant and was supplied without curation.

V has 3 bases trimmed and J has 7 bases trimmed; junction bases matching no gene number 1. Measured from the cysteine to the phenylalanine, the CDR3 is 14 residues long. Only the CDR3 DNA stays, 42 bases, in frame from base 1. The CDR1 and CDR2 encoded by the germline V gene (reference sequence) are MNHEY and SMNVEV. TCRbeta CDR3 regions were amplified from genomic DNA by means of the immunoSEQ Assay, a bias-controlled multiplex PCR. The paper's processing steps were these. The number of nucleated cells in each sample was estimated from the amplification of reference gene primers within the assay. Sequence reads were collapsed and filtered to measure the absolute abundance of every unique TCRbeta CDR3 rearrangement. For each sample, productive Simpson clonality was calculated as the square root of Simpson's diversity index over productive rearrangements. TCRdb stores this immuneACCESS table with in-frame sequences only. Part of the clones is absent; in the studies checked, under half of the shortfall reflects unresolved V genes, and no reason is known for the rest. The V and J calls and clone size were taken over from that table, and D and trimming were inferred from the DNA. The sample table contains 250,000 to 300,000 clones; only one count was recorded for over 75% of them. The ten biggest clones cover roughly 1.1% of the sample.

The chain was built from TRBV27 and TRBJ1-6; 9 central nucleotides agree with TRBD1. Sequenced material: PBMCs or T cells enriched from blood (not recorded which). The clonotype comes from a woman between 25 and 40 years old who had recovered from COVID-19. The CDR3 is CASSFGTGNSPLHF. The base sequence is TGTGCCAGCAGTTTTGGGACAGGGAATTCACCCCTCCACTTT.